Each of the 30 T cell receptor beta chains below was sequenced from the same sample in a study of T cell repertoires in cytomegalovirus infection. TCRdb ran MiXCR on the reads and lists one entry per CDR3 protein. The top ten hold under 30% of the sample, which has approximately 150,000 distinct CDR3 sequences, roughly 22% seen once. These TCRs are of unknown antigen specificity. The specimen comprised CD8+ T cells from cultured PBMCs, sampled from culture after CMV antigen stimulation. The receptors were gathered from a human donor in good health (CMV status not recorded). Some clones in this sample may be carry-over from other donors' samples.

This sequence joins TRBV6-5 and TRBJ1-1; D not certain. The germline V gene has CDR1 MNHEY and CDR2 SVGAGI. V was cut by 2 bases and J by 4 bases, with 11 bases left in between. The CDR3 has 14 amino acids. CDR3 sequence: CASSYDKLVTEAFF. The CDR3 nucleotides read TGTGCCAGCAGTTACGACAAACTGGTCACTGAAGCTTTCTTT.

The chain combines TRBV2 with TRBJ1-6; D is undetermined. This CDR3 spans 16 amino acids. From germline, CDR1 is SNHLY and CDR2 FYNNEI. Trimming stripped 0 bases from V and 4 bases from J, with 10 bases between. The DNA of the CDR3 is TGTGCCAGCAGTGAAGCCGCGGGATTATATAATTCACCCCTCCACTTT. It yields the protein CASSEAAGLYNSPLHF.

This clonotype was seen a handful of times. V usage is TRBV4-1 and J usage is TRBJ1-4; D call uncertain. The CDR3 consists of 14 residues. V lost 6 bases, J lost 6 bases, and 14 bases lay in between. Germline V gene sequence: CDR1 MGHRA, CDR2 YSYEKL. This chain's CDR3 is CASRKGFEDEKLFF. The CDR3 DNA reads as TGCGCCAGCAGGAAGGGCTTCGAAGATGAAAAACTGTTTTTT.

This chain joins TRBV12-3 or TRBV12-4 and TRBJ1-2; D may be TRBD1 (6 bases). V shed 1 base and J shed 8 bases, with 17 bases lying between them. The CDR3 runs 15 residues. The CDR3 DNA is TGTGCCAGCAGTTTAGACGGCTCGGGGGGCAGGGGCTACACCTTC. Its translation: CASSLDGSGGRGYTF.

This sequence joins TRBV6-2 or TRBV6-3 and TRBJ2-2; D uncertain. V was cut by 7 bases and J by 4 bases, with 19 bases left in between. CDR3 length equals 16 residues. In germline, CDR1 is MNHEY, CDR2 SVGEGT. In DNA form, the CDR3 reads TGTGCCAGCACCCTCTCCCCAGGCCGAGCCACCGGGGAGCTGTTTTTT. Its protein is CASTLSPGRATGELFF.

This clonotype was observed a handful of times. The chain carries TRBV7-8 and TRBJ2-7; D might be TRBD2 (7 bases). Germline CDR1 reads SGHVS; CDR2 reads FQNEAQ. This CDR3 comprises 15 residues. V lost 3 bases to trimming and J lost 4 bases, with 16 bases between them. The CDR3 sequence: CASSLSGGAEYEQYF. In DNA, the CDR3 is TGTGCCAGCAGCTTGTCGGGGGGCGCAGAGTACGAGCAGTACTTC.

The chain carries TRBV30 and TRBJ2-7, with a possible D match to TRBD2 (5 bases). CDR3 size: 11 residues. Germline V gene lookup returns CDR1 GTSNPN and CDR2 SVGIG (reference sequence). V was pared by 8 bases and J by 8 bases, with 16 bases between. The CDR3 region is CAQHSGGKQYF. DNA for the CDR3: TGTGCCCAACATAGTGGAGGAAAGCAGTACTTC.

The chain has TRBV7-2 and TRBJ1-6; D might be TRBD1 (6 bases). Germline loops: CDR1 SGHTA, CDR2 FQGNSA. The CDR3 consists of 18 residues. V lost 5 bases, J lost 0 bases, and 17 bases lay in between. This CDR3 reads CASSPDRLRDSYNSPLHF. In DNA, the CDR3 is TGTGCCAGCAGCCCAGACAGGCTCCGGGACTCCTATAATTCACCCCTCCACTTT.

This clonotype was seen more than once but under ten times. CDR3 nucleotides: TGTGCCAGCAGCTCCGGACGGAGCTTGCAAGAGACCCAGTACTTC. Its protein is CASSSGRSLQETQYF. The genes are TRBV12-3 or TRBV12-4 and TRBJ2-5; no firm D call. The CDR3 loop spans 15 amino acids. Trimming cost V 6 bases and J 2 bases, with 16 bases left between them.

This clonotype was detected a few times. The V gene is TRBV6-1, the J gene TRBJ2-1; maybe TRBD1 (7 bases). The ends were cut back, 9 bases at V and 8 bases at J, with 20 bases in the middle. The CDR3 contains 14 residues. In germline, CDR1 is MNHNS, CDR2 SASEGT. For the CDR3, the DNA is TGTGCCAGTCAGCCCGACAGGGACTTGGATGAGCAGTTCTTC. This sequence encodes CASQPDRDLDEQFF.

This clonotype has just a few counts. The rearrangement uses TRBV7-8 and TRBJ1-4; no clear D gene. Germline loops: CDR1 SGHVS, CDR2 FQNEAQ. This CDR3 is 16 amino acids long. Trimming took off 1 base at V and 8 bases at J, with 17 bases between the two ends. In DNA, the CDR3 is TGTGCCAGCAGCTTAGTTGTGTATAGTGCCGACGAAAAACTGTTTTTT. Translating it yields CASSLVVYSADEKLFF.

This chain connects TRBV28 to TRBJ2-1, with TRBD2 as a possible D gene (6 bases). Germline lookup yields CDR1 MDHEN and CDR2 SYDVKM. CDR3 size: 15 residues. V lost 4 bases, J lost 2 bases, and 12 bases lay in between. The CDR3 protein is CASSSVGGAYNEQFF. For the CDR3, the DNA is TGTGCCAGCAGTTCCGTCGGGGGAGCCTACAATGAGCAGTTCTTC.

The chain carries TRBV4-1 and TRBJ2-3; D is uncertain. The germline V gene has CDR1 MGHRA and CDR2 YSYEKL. The CDR3 is 13 amino acids. The V and J ends lost 1 base and 2 bases respectively, with 4 bases between them. CDR3 in amino acids: CASSQVVTDTQYF. The CDR3 DNA follows: TGCGCCAGCAGCCAAGTAGTCACAGATACGCAGTATTTT.

This clonotype turned up a few times. V gene TRBV29-1 combines with J gene TRBJ1-2; D may be TRBD1 (6 bases). Trimming cost V 2 bases and J 7 bases, with 14 bases left between them. The CDR3 is made up of 13 amino acids. The germline CDR1 and CDR2 sequences are SQVTM and ANQGSEA. DNA of the CDR3: TGCAGCGTTGAACCCCTTAAGGGGGGTGGCTACACCTTC. Protein product: CSVEPLKGGGYTF.

The V gene is TRBV11-3, the J gene TRBJ2-1; D is unclear. This CDR3 comprises 15 residues. Germline CDR1 and CDR2: SGHNT and YENEEA. The V end was cut by 5 bases, the J end by 7 bases, with 18 bases between. The CDR3 DNA follows: TGTGCCAGCAGCCTTCTGGGCCACCTCCGGAATGAGCAGTTCTTC. It encodes CASSLLGHLRNEQFF.

This clonotype occurred a few times. The chain has TRBV7-2 and TRBJ2-3; D perhaps matches TRBD2 (6 bases). Per germline, CDR1 SGHTA and CDR2 FQGNSA. The V gene lost 2 bases and the J gene lost 6 bases, with 9 bases spanning the gap. The CDR3 consists of 13 residues. The CDR3 DNA follows: TGTGCCAGCAGCTTAAGCGGGCCGGATACGCAGTATTTT. Protein sequence: CASSLSGPDTQYF.

This clonotype was observed a few times. This chain links TRBV27 with TRBJ2-5; D ambiguous. The germline V gene has CDR1 MNHEY and CDR2 SMNVEV (reference sequence). The CDR3 loop spans 11 amino acids. With 8 bases removed from V and 3 bases from J, the gap between germline ends came to 7 bases. The CDR3 nucleotides are TGTGCCAGCTTATCTGAAGAGACCCAGTACTTC. The encoded protein is CASLSEETQYF.

This clonotype came up a few times. V and J are TRBV4-1 and TRBJ1-2, with 7 positions matching TRBD1. V shed 3 bases, J shed 8 bases, and the junction held 12 bases outside the gene matches. Germline V gene data show CDR1 as MGHRA and CDR2 as YSYEKL. CDR3 length: 15 amino acids. In DNA, the CDR3 is TGCGCCAGCAGCCAGGAAGTAACAGGGGTAGGAGGCTACACCTTC. Amino acids: CASSQEVTGVGGYTF.

The genes are TRBV6-5 and TRBJ2-2; D is uncertain. CDR3 length: 15 amino acids. V was pared by 2 bases and J by 1 base, with 8 bases between. From germline, CDR1 is MNHEY and CDR2 SVGAGI. The CDR3 DNA sequence: TGTGCCAGCAGTTACAGGCAGGAGAACACCGGGGAGCTGTTTTTT. Translating it yields CASSYRQENTGELFF.

This clonotype was seen more than once but under ten times. V is TRBV5-6 and J is TRBJ2-2; D perhaps matches TRBD2 (6 bases). V was pared by 5 bases and J by 7 bases, with 15 bases between. This CDR3 has 14 residues. From germline, CDR1 is SGHDT and CDR2 YYEEEE. CDR3 region: CASRDGTAGGELFF. In DNA form, the CDR3 reads TGTGCCAGCAGGGATGGAACAGCGGGCGGGGAGCTGTTTTTT.

CDR3 DNA sequence: TGTGCCAGCAGCACTAGCGGGGGGGGTGGTGAGCAGTTCTTC. It encodes CASSTSGGGGEQFF. The chain has TRBV7-9 and TRBJ2-1, with 13 bases aligning to TRBD2. CDR1 SEHNR and CDR2 FQNEAQ come from the germline V gene (reference sequence). Trimming took 5 bases from V and 9 from J; bases not matched to a gene: 4. This CDR3 region has 14 residues.

This clonotype was counted only a few times. V and J are TRBV4-3 and TRBJ1-3; maybe TRBD1 (5 bases). This CDR3 spans 14 amino acids. Germline V gene sequence: CDR1 LGHNA, CDR2 YSLEER. V was trimmed by 4 bases and J by 0 bases, leaving 7 bases between them. CDR3 protein: CASSLDTSGNTIYF. DNA of the CDR3: TGCGCCAGCAGCCTGGACACCTCTGGAAACACCATATATTTT.

V usage is TRBV7-2 and J usage is TRBJ2-1; 12 positions match TRBD2. The junction had 7 bases not matched to a gene; V was cut back by 0 bases and J by 10 bases. Per the germline V gene, CDR1 is SGHTA and CDR2 is FQGNSA. This CDR3 region has 16 residues. The CDR3 loop is CASSLASSGGAREQFF. The CDR3 bases are TGTGCCAGCAGCTTAGCGTCTAGCGGGGGGGCGAGGGAGCAGTTCTTC.

The rearrangement links TRBV30 to TRBJ2-7; D ambiguous. The CDR3 is 13 residues long. CDR1 and CDR2 from the germline V gene are GTSNPN and SVGIG (reference sequence). V shed 0 bases and J shed 3 bases, with 9 bases lying between them. CDR3 sequence reads: CAWSVNEIYEQYF. The DNA for the CDR3 is TGTGCCTGGAGTGTAAACGAAATCTACGAGCAGTACTTC. Filled out from reference TRBV30 and TRBJ2-7, the complete variable domain reads SQTIHQWPATLVQPVGSPLSLECTVEGTSNPNLYWYRQAAGRGLQLLFYSVGIGQISSEVPQNLSASRPQDRQFILSSKKLLLSDSGFYLCAWSVNEIYEQYFGPGTRLTVT.

The rearrangement joins TRBV6-2 or TRBV6-3 to TRBJ1-2; D is ambiguous. Per germline, CDR1 MNHEY and CDR2 SVGEGT. CDR3 length equals 11 residues. Trimming left V 6 bases short and J 14 bases short, with 16 bases between. The CDR3 region has the DNA TGTGCCAGCAGCCAACAGCTGGATTGGACCTTC. It codes for CASSQQLDWTF.

The CDR3 coding sequence is TGCGCCAGCAGCCTACAGGGATTGCGGGATCAGCCCCAGCATTTT. Its translation is CASSLQGLRDQPQHF. The chain recombines TRBV4-1 with TRBJ1-5; D possibly corresponds to TRBD1 (6 bases). The V gene lost 4 bases and the J gene lost 5 bases, with 15 bases spanning the gap. CDR3 length: 15 amino acids. Germline values: CDR1 MGHRA, CDR2 YSYEKL.

Here the CDR3 reads CASSLGTDNVEQYF. Here the CDR3 DNA reads TGTGCCAGCAGCTTGGGGACAGATAATGTCGAGCAGTACTTC. This rearrangement joins TRBV7-2 to TRBJ2-7; TRBD1 aligns across 7 bases. After removal of 3 bases from V and 6 bases from J, the junction contained 8 bases not matched to a gene. The germline CDR1 and CDR2 sequences are SGHTA and FQGNSA. The CDR3 totals 14 residues.

This clonotype was counted only a few times. The chain employs TRBV6-1 and TRBJ2-3, with TRBD2 identical over 8 bases. Germline V gene sequence: CDR1 MNHNS, CDR2 SASEGT. The CDR3 has 16 amino acids. J was trimmed by 2 bases and V by 3 bases; bases with no gene match: 7. The CDR3 reads CASSDMTSVFTDTQYF. CDR3 nucleotide sequence: TGTGCCAGCAGTGATATGACTAGCGTATTCACAGATACGCAGTATTTT.

A remark on this clonotype: At one of its ends the junction is not consistent with the germline gene, which may arise from a read error. This chain joins TRBV11-2 and TRBJ2-1; 9 bases map to TRBD1. The CDR3 runs 15 residues. Germline V gives CDR1 SGHAT, CDR2 FQNNGV. CDR3 nucleotides: TGTGCCAGCAGTTCCCTTTGGACAGGGGACAAGGAGCAGTTCTTC. Translated, it gives CASSSLWTGDKEQFF.

This clonotype was seen only a few times. The V call is TRBV27, the J call TRBJ1-2, with 8 bases matching TRBD1. Germline values: CDR1 MNHEY, CDR2 SMNVEV (reference sequence). The CDR3 consists of 15 residues. V lost 4 bases, J lost 2 bases, and 6 bases stayed unmatched. The CDR3 region is CASSSSDRENYGYTF. CDR3 DNA: TGTGCCAGCAGTTCGTCGGACAGGGAGAACTATGGCTACACCTTC.